A selection of T cell receptor beta chains follows, all from one sample in a study of CD8 T cells in ankylosing spondylitis. A single record per CDR3 protein comes from TCRdb applying MiXCR to the 5' RACE reads. The sample lists under 950,000 distinct CDR3 sequences, about 20% seen once, with under 20% in the top ten. Sequenced input: blood, either unsorted or a sorted T cell fraction (not recorded which). The receptors derive from a male donor with ankylosing spondylitis. Each CDR3 is given with its conserved first and last residue. D genes are given only for firm matches. Expanded clones are given a class, and other clones once, few, many or no size at all.

TRBV19	-	TRBJ1-2	-	CATHPLRDTDYGYTF	TGTGCCACCCACCCCCTAAGGGACACCGACTATGGCTACACCTTC
TRBV12-3/TRBV12-4	-	TRBJ2-3	TRBD1	CASTIGTGASDTQYF	TGTGCCAGCACCATCGGGACAGGGGCGAGCGATACGCAGTATTTT
TRBV15	few	TRBJ2-5	-	CATQSGTQETQYF	TGTGCCACCCAAAGCGGTACTCAAGAGACCCAGTACTTC
TRBV5-1	-	TRBJ2-5	-	CASGLAGPQETQYF	TGCGCCAGCGGGTTGGCAGGCCCCCAAGAGACCCAGTACTTC
TRBV12-3/TRBV12-4	few	TRBJ1-4	TRBD1	CASSLETGRGLIGEKLFF	TGTGCCAGCAGTTTGGAGACAGGGAGGGGCCTAATCGGAGAAAAACTGTTTTTT
TRBV5-1	many	TRBJ2-1	TRBD2	CASSPTLVAGADNEQFF	TGCGCCAGCAGCCCAACTCTAGTAGCGGGGGCCGACAATGAGCAGTTCTTC
TRBV29-1	-	TRBJ1-1	-	CSVEASRGNTEAFF	TGCAGCGTTGAAGCGTCGCGGGGGAACACTGAAGCTTTCTTT
TRBV5-1	many	TRBJ1-3	-	CASSYDRNTIYF	TGCGCCAGCAGTTACGACAGAAACACCATATATTTT
TRBV5-6	many	TRBJ1-1	TRBD1	CASSPGQANTEAFF	TGTGCCAGCAGCCCGGGACAGGCGAACACTGAAGCTTTCTTT
TRBV5-1	-	TRBJ1-1	-	CASSLGYREKNEAFF	TGCGCCAGCAGCTTGGGTTACAGGGAGAAGAATGAAGCTTTCTTT
TRBV7-2	-	TRBJ1-5	-	CASSPRTGQPQHF	TGTGCCAGCAGCCCAAGGACCGGTCAGCCCCAGCATTTT
TRBV28	many	TRBJ2-7	-	CASSFSQTGFEQYF	TGTGCCAGCAGTTTCTCGCAGACCGGGTTCGAGCAGTACTTC